Below, one T cell receptor beta chain is given with its context. Its antigen remains unknown. Clones were sequenced by immunoSEQ multiplex PCR, and TCRdb holds only the in-frame ones, with some missing. The sample includes 30,000 to 40,000 clones, 75% to 95% of them seen just once. This record belongs to a study of regulatory dendritic cells for organ transplantation. Study-wide results and caveats: Regulatory dendritic cells appeared to expand memory CD8+ clones less than mature ones. Among resting subsets, memory CD8+ cells contained the most alloreactive clonotypes. Considerable individual heterogeneity was seen in alloreactive memory CD8+ T cells.

The CDR3 covers 15 residues. Germline CDR1 and CDR2: LGHNA and YSLEER. The germline V and J ends were trimmed by 0 bases and 0 bases, with 6 bases remaining between them. Memory T cells were CD45RO+, naive were CD45RA+, sorted by FACS. The rearrangement joins TRBV4-3 to TRBJ1-5, with unresolved D. Material for sequencing was naive CD8+ T cells from blood. Subset indicated: CD45RA+ naive T cells. The TCR was taken from a human donor in good health. CDR3 coding DNA: TGCGCCAGCAGCCAAGACCGCCTTAGCAATCAGCCCCAGCATTTT. It encodes CASSQDRLSNQPQHF.